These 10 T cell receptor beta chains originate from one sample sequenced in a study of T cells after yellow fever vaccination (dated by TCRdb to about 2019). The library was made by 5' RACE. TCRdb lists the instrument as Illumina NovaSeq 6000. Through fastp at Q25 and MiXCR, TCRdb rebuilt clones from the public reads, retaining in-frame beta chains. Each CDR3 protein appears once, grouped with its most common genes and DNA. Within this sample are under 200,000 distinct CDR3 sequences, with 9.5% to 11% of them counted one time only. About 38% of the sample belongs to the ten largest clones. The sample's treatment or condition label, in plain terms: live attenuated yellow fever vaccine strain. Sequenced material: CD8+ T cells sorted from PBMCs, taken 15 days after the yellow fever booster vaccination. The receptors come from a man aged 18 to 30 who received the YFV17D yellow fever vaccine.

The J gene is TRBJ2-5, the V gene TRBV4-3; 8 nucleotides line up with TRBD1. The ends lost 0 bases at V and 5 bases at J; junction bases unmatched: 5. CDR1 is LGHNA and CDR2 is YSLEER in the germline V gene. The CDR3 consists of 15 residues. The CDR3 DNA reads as TGCGCCAGCAGCCAAGATGGGCAGGGGGCGGAGACCCAGTACTTC. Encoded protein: CASSQDGQGAETQYF.

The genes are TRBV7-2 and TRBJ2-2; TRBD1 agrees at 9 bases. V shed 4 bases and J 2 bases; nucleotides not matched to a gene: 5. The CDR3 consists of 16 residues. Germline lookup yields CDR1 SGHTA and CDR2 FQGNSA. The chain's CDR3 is CASSSWDRVNTGELFF. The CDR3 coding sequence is TGTGCCAGCAGCTCGTGGGACAGGGTAAACACCGGGGAGCTGTTTTTT.

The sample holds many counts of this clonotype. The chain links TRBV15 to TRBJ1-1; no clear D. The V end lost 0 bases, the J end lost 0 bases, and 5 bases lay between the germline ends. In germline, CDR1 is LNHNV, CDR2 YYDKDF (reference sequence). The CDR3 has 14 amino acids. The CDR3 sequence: CATSRDTMNTEAFF. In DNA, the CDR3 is TGTGCCACCAGCAGAGATACCATGAACACTGAAGCTTTCTTT.

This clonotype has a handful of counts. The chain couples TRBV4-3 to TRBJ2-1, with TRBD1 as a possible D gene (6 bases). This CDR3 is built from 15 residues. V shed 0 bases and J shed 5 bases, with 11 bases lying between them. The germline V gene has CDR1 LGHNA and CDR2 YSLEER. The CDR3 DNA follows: TGCGCCAGCAGCCAAGAGTTTCAGGGGAACAATGAGCAGTTCTTC. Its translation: CASSQEFQGNNEQFF.

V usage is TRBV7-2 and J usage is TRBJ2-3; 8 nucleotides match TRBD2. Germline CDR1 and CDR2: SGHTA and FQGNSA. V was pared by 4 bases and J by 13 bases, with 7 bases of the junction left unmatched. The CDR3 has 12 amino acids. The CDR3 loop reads CASSSSSGAEYF. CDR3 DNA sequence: TGTGCCAGCAGCTCAAGTAGCGGGGCGGAGTATTTT.

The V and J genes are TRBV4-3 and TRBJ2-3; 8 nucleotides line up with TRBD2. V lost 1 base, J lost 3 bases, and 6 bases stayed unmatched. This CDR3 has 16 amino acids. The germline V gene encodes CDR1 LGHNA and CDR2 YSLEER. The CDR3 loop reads CASSQGGGGLTDTQYF. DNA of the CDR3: TGCGCCAGCAGCCAAGGGGGCGGGGGGCTGACAGATACGCAGTATTTT.

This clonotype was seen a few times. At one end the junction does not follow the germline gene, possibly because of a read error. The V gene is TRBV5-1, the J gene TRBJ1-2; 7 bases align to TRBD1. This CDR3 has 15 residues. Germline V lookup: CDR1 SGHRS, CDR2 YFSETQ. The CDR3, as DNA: TGCGCCAGCAGCTCAGGAGGACAGGTGGACTACGGCTACACCTTC. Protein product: CASSSGGQVDYGYTF. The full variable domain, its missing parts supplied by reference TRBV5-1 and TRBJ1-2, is KAGVTQTPRYLIKTRGQQVTLSCSPISGHRSVSWYQQTPGQGLQFLFEYFSETQRNKGNFPGRFSGRQFSNSRSEMNVSTLELGDSALYLCASSSGGQVDYGYTFGSGTRLTVV.

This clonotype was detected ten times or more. CDR3 in DNA: TGTGCCAGCAGTCCAGGGAATCAGCCCCAGCATTTT. Amino acid sequence: CASSPGNQPQHF. This chain connects TRBV12-3 or TRBV12-4 to TRBJ1-5, with D possibly matching TRBD1 (5 bases). V was pared by 5 bases and J by 4 bases, with 6 bases between. CDR3 length equals 12 residues.

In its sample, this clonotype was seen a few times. DNA for the CDR3: TGCGCCAGCAGCCTCGGTAGCGGGGGGCCCACAGATACGCAGTATTTT. Residues: CASSLGSGGPTDTQYF. This chain joins TRBV4-1 and TRBJ2-3, with 10 bases that match TRBD2. The CDR3 totals 16 residues. Trimming at V came to 4 bases and at J to 2 bases, leaving 6 bases not matched to a gene. In germline, CDR1 is MGHRA, CDR2 YSYEKL.

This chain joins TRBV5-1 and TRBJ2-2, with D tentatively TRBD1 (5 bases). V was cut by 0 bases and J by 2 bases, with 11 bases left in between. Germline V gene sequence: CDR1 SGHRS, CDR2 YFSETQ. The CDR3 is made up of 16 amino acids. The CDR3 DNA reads TGCGCCAGCAGCTTGGGACAGCGCCTAAACACCGGGGAGCTGTTTTTT. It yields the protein CASSLGQRLNTGELFF.